A single TCR beta chain is shown here with its context. Its antigen is as yet unknown. Other DNA sequences in the sample encode the same CDR3. The donors were all Caucasian adults (living in Nashville, Tennessee). Germline assignment: CDR1 GTSNPN and CDR2 SVGIG (reference sequence). With 2 bases removed from V and 3 bases from J, the gap between germline ends came to 10 bases. The CDR3 loop spans 14 amino acids. The data derive from a study of shared clonotypes between healthy human individuals. The overall study: Each donor's CD4 naive and CD4 memory cells filled three plates apiece, CD8 naive two, and CD8 memory one. Whole-study results and caveats: Tissues were not sampled, only blood, and their repertoires likely differ.

Deep was the level used in running the assay. Some clones are missing from TCRdb's copy, which holds only in-frame ones; the method was immunoSEQ multiplex PCR. There are 2.5 million or so clones in the sample; around 90% occur only once, and around 0.14% lies in the top ten. The V call is TRBV30, the J call TRBJ1-4; possibly TRBD1 for D (5 bases). This TCR was recovered from a young man in good health. Sequences were obtained from naive CD4+ T cells sorted from blood. Subset denoted: CD45RA+ positively selected. The CDR3 spells CAWSRQGANEKLFF. The DNA of the CDR3 is TGTGCCTGGAGTCGGCAGGGAGCTAATGAAAAACTGTTTTTT.